The sample holds many counts of the clone carrying this TCR beta chain. The antigen is unknown. These data belong to a study of CD8 T cells in ankylosing spondylitis. Study findings and constraints: Reported data indicate significant enrichment of disease-linked clones within matched ankylosing spondylitis synovial fluid.

The V end lost 7 bases, the J end lost 6 bases, and 25 bases lay between the germline ends. The CDR3 runs 17 residues. Looked up from germline, CDR1 is LNHNV and CDR2 is YYDKDF (reference sequence). Molecular-barcoded quantitative 5'-RACE produced these TCR beta libraries. TCRdb reprocessed the 5' RACE reads via MiXCR and lists one record per CDR3 protein. The sample lists approximately 250,000 distinct CDR3 sequences; roughly a tenth were seen once. This clonotype was sampled from a male donor with ankylosing spondylitis or in good health (not recorded which). This chain joins TRBV15 and TRBJ2-1, with a possible D match to TRBD1 (6 bases). Sequenced sample: blood, either unsorted or a sorted T cell fraction (not recorded which). CDR3 bases: TGTGCCACCAACATATACATCGGGACCGGGACACGCAATGAGCAGTTCTTC. Its translation is CATNIYIGTGTRNEQFF.